This T cell receptor beta chain was profiled in a study of T cells after posttransplantation cyclophosphamide. Study-level findings and limits: Recipient CMV seropositivity and CMV reactivation strongly tracked TRB clonality. Later post-transplant blood repertoires were often dominated by donor CD8+ memory clones.

This clone has more than one count but fewer than ten. Its antigen is not known. Germline values: CDR1 GTSNPN, CDR2 SVGIG (reference sequence). CDR3 length: 13 residues. Trimming took 2 bases from V and 4 from J, leaving 9 bases between them. Libraries were prepared by immunoSEQ multiplex PCR; TCRdb keeps only in-frame clonotypes and omits some of them. The sample is made up of 25,000 to 35,000 clones, none counted only once. The source material was PBMCs. The clonotype comes from a woman in her twenties or thirties in good health and a related stem cell transplant donor. This rearrangement joins TRBV30 to TRBJ1-5, with a weak D call TRBD1 (6 bases). CDR3 DNA: TGTGCCTGGAGTCCCCAGGGGAATCAGCCCCAGCATTTT. Its protein is CAWSPQGNQPQHF.